This is a list of T cell receptor beta chains from one sample in a study of cytomegalovirus exposure and HLA in healthy donors. The assay was immunoSEQ multiplex PCR, and TCRdb's table has in-frame clones only and misses some. The repertoire table contains about 190,000 clones. The sequencing sample was made of PBMCs. These receptors all stem from a woman aged 30 to 39 in good health and CMV-seropositive. Both conserved end residues are part of each CDR3. D genes are given only for firm matches.

d_call	v_call	j_call	cdr3_nt	cdr3_aa
.	TRBV18	TRBJ2-1	TGTGCCAGCTCACCATTCGCGACAGACAATGAGCAGTTCTTC	CASSPFATDNEQFF
TRBD1	TRBV5-6	TRBJ1-2	TGTGCCAGCAGCATACAGGGGGCGCGGAACTATGGCTACACCTTC	CASSIQGARNYGYTF
.	TRBV14	TRBJ2-7	TGTGCCAGCAGCCAAGGCTTTTCACGGGGAAAGTACGAGCAGTACTTC	CASSQGFSRGKYEQYF
.	TRBV10-2	TRBJ1-2	TGCGCCAGCAGCATGCCCAGGGTAACCTACACCTTC	CASSMPRVTYTF
.	TRBV10-3	TRBJ1-4	TGTGCCATCAGTGAGTCGAGGGGCGTGGGGGCGGAAAAACTGTTTTTT	CAISESRGVGAEKLFF
TRBD1	TRBV4-1	TRBJ1-5	TGCGCCAGCAGCCCAGCACAGGGGGCTGGCAATCAGCCCCAGCATTTT	CASSPAQGAGNQPQHF
.	TRBV7-8	TRBJ2-3	TGTGCCAGCAGCTTGGGAGAGACAGATACGCAGTATTTT	CASSLGETDTQYF
TRBD1	TRBV6-5	TRBJ1-1	TGTGCCAGCAGTTACTCCTACCGGGACAGGAAAGCTTTCTTT	CASSYSYRDRKAFF
TRBD2	TRBV7-2	TRBJ2-1	TGTGCCAGCAGGGGGGGGAGCAATGAGCAGTTCTTC	CASRGGSNEQFF
.	TRBV7-6	TRBJ2-5	TGTGCCAGCAGCCCCTTAAAGACCCAGTACTTC	CASSPLKTQYF
TRBD1	TRBV15	TRBJ1-3	TGTGCCACCGGCACGGGACAGGGAAACACCATATATTTT	CATGTGQGNTIYF
TRBD1	TRBV19	TRBJ1-6	TGTGCCAGTAGTGTCCAGACAGGGGCCGTTTCACCCCTCCACTTT	CASSVQTGAVSPLHF
.	TRBV27	TRBJ1-2	TGTGCCAGCAGTCCTCTTCTGGGCTCCTATGGCTACACCTTC	CASSPLLGSYGYTF
TRBD1	TRBV5-4	TRBJ1-2	TGTGCCAGCAGATCGACAGGGGGACTCAACTATGGCTACACCTTC	CASRSTGGLNYGYTF
.	TRBV11-3	TRBJ1-3	TGTGCCAGCAGCTTACAACAGGGTGCCTCTGGAAACACCATATATTTT	CASSLQQGASGNTIYF
.	TRBV6-5	TRBJ2-1	TGTGCCAGCAGTTACTTCGGAGGCGATGAGCAGTTCTTC	CASSYFGGDEQFF
.	TRBV6-6	TRBJ2-7	TGTGCCAGTTCCAGGCGGGCCTACGAGCAGTACTTC	CASSRRAYEQYF
.	TRBV4-1	TRBJ1-1	TGCGCCAGCAGCCAGTTGGGAGGGTCTTACACTGAAGCTTTCTTT	CASSQLGGSYTEAFF
.	TRBV5-5	TRBJ1-2	TGTGCCAGCAGCTTTTCGACGGGATTAGCTAACTATGGCTACACCTTC	CASSFSTGLANYGYTF
TRBD1	TRBV9	TRBJ2-3	TGTGCCAGCAGCACACGGACAGGGCGCGCAGATACGCAGTATTTT	CASSTRTGRADTQYF
.	TRBV28	TRBJ1-3	TGTGCCAGCACCACAGGGATGCTTTCTGGAAACACCATATATTTT	CASTTGMLSGNTIYF
TRBD2	TRBV2	TRBJ2-1	TGTGCCAGCAGTGGTGGGACTAGCGGGGGGGCCCGGTGGCAGTTCTTC	CASSGGTSGGARWQFF
.	TRBV19	TRBJ2-7	TGTGCCAGTAGTATTGTGGCAGGGGGGAGTTACGAGCAGTACTTC	CASSIVAGGSYEQYF
TRBD1	TRBV28	TRBJ1-4	TGTGCCAGCAGTCCGATTCCCGGGACAGCCCAAGGAACCTACTTGAATGAAAAACTGTTTTTT	CASSPIPGTAQGTYLNEKLFF
TRBD1	TRBV5-1	TRBJ1-2	TGCGCCAGCAGCTTGGGGGACAGGGATAACTATGGCTACACCTTC	CASSLGDRDNYGYTF
.	TRBV2	TRBJ1-1	TGTGCCAGCAGTGAAAGGGAAGCGGCAGTACACGGCTTCTTT	CASSEREAAVHGFF